This paragraph reports one T cell receptor (beta chain). TCRdb keeps only in-frame clones here, not all; method: immunoSEQ multiplex PCR. The sample has 300,000 or so clones, about nine tenths seen once. This specimen belongs to a study of blood T cell repertoires in COVID-19. Study details: The samples span acute and convalescent COVID-19 from the United States, Italy and Spain.

The CDR3 contains 15 residues. With V trimmed by 4 bases and J by 3 bases, 3 bases remained unmatched. Germline assignment: CDR1 SGHTA and CDR2 FQGNSA. The sample was peripheral blood. The rearrangement uses TRBV7-2 and TRBJ1-3; 10 bases align to TRBD1. This TCR was recovered from a man aged 50 to 59 with active or convalescent COVID-19. CDR3 bases: TGTGCCAGCAGCTCCGGGACAGGGGATGGAAACACCATATATTTT. Its protein is CASSSGTGDGNTIYF. The full variable domain, its missing parts supplied by reference TRBV7-2 and TRBJ1-3, is GAGVSQSPSNKVTEKGKDVELRCDPISGHTALYWYRQSLGQGLEFLIYFQGNSAPDKSGLPSDRFSAERTGGSVSTLTIQRTQQEDSAVYLCASSSGTGDGNTIYFGEGSWLTVV.